This T cell receptor (beta chain) was identified during a study of T cell repertoires in cytomegalovirus infection. One entry per CDR3 protein, called by TCRdb with MiXCR from the reads. The profile covers around 440,000 distinct CDR3 sequences, with approximately 11% appearing a single time and 10% taken by the ten largest. Germline V gene sequence: CDR1 GTSNPN, CDR2 SVGIG (reference sequence). The CDR3 is 12 amino acids. V shed 2 bases and J shed 6 bases, with 10 bases lying between them. This clonotype was seen many times. This sequence was found in a human donor in good health (CMV status not recorded). Some clones in this sample may be carry-over from other donors' samples. The V gene is TRBV30, the J gene TRBJ1-1; D gene uncertain. Source material: PBMCs. CDR3 sequence: CAWSSPGPEAFF. The CDR3, as DNA: TGTGCCTGGAGTAGTCCTGGCCCTGAAGCTTTCTTT.